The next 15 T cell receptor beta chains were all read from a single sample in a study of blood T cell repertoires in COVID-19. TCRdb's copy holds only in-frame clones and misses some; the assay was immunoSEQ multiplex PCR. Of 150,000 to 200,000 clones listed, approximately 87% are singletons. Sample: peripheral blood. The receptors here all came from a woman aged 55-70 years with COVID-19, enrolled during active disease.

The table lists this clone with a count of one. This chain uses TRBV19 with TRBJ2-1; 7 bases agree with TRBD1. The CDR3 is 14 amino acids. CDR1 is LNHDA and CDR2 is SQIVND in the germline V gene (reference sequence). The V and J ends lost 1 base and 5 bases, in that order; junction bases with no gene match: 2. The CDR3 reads CASSIAQGDNEQFF. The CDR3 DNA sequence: TGTGCCAGTAGTATAGCCCAGGGGGACAATGAGCAGTTCTTC.

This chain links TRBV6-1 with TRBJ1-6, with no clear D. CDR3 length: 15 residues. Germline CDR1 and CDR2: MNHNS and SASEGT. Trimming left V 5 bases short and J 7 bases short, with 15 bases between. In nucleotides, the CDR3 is TGTGCCAGCAGTTCAATGGGTCCCAGGAATTCACCCCTCCACTTT. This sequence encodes CASSSMGPRNSPLHF.

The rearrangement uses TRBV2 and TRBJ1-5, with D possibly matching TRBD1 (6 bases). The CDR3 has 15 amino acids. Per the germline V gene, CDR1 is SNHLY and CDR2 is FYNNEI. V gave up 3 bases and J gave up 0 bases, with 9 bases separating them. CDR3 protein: CASSEWTVSNQPQHF. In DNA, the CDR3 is TGTGCCAGCAGTGAGTGGACAGTTAGCAATCAGCCCCAGCATTTT.

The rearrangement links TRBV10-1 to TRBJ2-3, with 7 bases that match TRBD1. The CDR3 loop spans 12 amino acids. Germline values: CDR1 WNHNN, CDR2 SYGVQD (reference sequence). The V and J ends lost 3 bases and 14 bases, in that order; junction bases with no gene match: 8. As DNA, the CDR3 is TGCGCCAGCAGTGAAGGTCTAGGGGGCGTGTATTTT. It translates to CASSEGLGGVYF.

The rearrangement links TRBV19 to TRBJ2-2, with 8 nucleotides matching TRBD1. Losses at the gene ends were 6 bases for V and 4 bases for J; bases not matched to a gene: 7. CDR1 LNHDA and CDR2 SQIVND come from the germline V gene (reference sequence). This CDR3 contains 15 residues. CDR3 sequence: CASRQRTGITGELFF. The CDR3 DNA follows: TGTGCCAGTAGACAACGGACAGGGATCACCGGGGAGCTGTTTTTT.

CDR3 nucleotides: TGTGCCAGTAGGACGCGGGGCAGCGCGCCGGAAAATCAGCCCCAGCATTTT. This gives the protein CASRTRGSAPENQPQHF. The chain employs TRBV19 and TRBJ1-5, with D maybe TRBD1 (5 bases). This CDR3 has 17 amino acids. Per germline, CDR1 LNHDA and CDR2 SQIVND (reference sequence). V lost 6 bases to trimming and J lost 4 bases, with 22 bases between them.

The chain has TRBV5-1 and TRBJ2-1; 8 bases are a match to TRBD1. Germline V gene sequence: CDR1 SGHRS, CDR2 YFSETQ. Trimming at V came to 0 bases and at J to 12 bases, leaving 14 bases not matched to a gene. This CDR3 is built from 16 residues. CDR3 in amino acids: CASSLDLAGGAFGQFF. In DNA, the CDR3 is TGCGCCAGCAGCTTGGACTTGGCAGGGGGCGCTTTCGGGCAGTTCTTC.

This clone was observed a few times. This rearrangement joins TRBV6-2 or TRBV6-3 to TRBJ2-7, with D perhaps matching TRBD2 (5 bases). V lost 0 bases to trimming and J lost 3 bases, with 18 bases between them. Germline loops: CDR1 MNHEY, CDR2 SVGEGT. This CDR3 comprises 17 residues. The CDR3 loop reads CASSYSSIGLTIYEQYF. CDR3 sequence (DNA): TGTGCCAGCAGTTACTCGAGTATCGGACTTACTATCTACGAGCAGTACTTC.

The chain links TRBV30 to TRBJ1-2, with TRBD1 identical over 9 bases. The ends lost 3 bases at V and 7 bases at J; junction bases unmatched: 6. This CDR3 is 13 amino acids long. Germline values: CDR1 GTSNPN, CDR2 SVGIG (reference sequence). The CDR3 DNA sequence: TGTGCCTGGAGCTGGGACAGGGTTGGTGGCTACACCTTC. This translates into CAWSWDRVGGYTF. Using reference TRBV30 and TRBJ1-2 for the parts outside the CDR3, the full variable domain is SQTIHQWPATLVQPVGSPLSLECTVEGTSNPNLYWYRQAAGRGLQLLFYSVGIGQISSEVPQNLSASRPQDRQFILSSKKLLLSDSGFYLCAWSWDRVGGYTFGSGTRLTVV.

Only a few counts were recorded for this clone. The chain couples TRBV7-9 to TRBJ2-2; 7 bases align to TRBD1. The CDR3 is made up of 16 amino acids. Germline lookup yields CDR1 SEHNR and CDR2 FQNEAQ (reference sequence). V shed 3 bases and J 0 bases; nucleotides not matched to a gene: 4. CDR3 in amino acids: CASSFSQGANTGELFF. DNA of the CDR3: TGTGCCAGCAGCTTTAGTCAGGGGGCGAACACCGGGGAGCTGTTTTTT.

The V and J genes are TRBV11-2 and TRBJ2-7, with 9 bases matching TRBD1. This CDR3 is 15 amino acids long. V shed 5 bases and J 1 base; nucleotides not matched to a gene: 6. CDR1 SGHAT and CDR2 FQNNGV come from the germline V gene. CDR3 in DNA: TGTGCCAGCAGCCCGACGGACAGGGGATCCTACGAGCAGTACTTC. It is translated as CASSPTDRGSYEQYF.

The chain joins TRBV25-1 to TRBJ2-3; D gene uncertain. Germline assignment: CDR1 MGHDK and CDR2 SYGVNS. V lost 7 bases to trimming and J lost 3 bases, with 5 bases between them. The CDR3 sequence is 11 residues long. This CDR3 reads CASIATDTQYF. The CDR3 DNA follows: TGTGCCAGCATCGCGACAGATACGCAGTATTTT.

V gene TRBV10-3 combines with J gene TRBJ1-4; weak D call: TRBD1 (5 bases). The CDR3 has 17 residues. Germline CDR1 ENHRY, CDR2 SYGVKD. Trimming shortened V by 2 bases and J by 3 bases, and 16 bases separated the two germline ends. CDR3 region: CAISEPGLGRANEKLFF. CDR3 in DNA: TGTGCCATCAGTGAGCCTGGATTGGGGCGTGCTAATGAAAAACTGTTTTTT.

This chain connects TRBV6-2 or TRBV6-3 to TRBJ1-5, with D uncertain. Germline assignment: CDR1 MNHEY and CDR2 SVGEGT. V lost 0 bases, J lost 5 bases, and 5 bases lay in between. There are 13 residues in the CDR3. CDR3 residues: CASSYSSHQPQHF. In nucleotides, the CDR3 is TGTGCCAGCAGTTACTCCTCTCATCAGCCCCAGCATTTT.

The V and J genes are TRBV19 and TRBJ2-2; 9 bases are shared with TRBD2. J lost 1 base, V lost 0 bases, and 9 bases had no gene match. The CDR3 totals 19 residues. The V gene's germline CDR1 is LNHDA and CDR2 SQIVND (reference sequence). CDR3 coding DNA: TGTGCCAGTAGTATAGATCTGGCGGGAGGGGGTTTGAACACCGGGGAGCTGTTTTTT. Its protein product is CASSIDLAGGGLNTGELFF.